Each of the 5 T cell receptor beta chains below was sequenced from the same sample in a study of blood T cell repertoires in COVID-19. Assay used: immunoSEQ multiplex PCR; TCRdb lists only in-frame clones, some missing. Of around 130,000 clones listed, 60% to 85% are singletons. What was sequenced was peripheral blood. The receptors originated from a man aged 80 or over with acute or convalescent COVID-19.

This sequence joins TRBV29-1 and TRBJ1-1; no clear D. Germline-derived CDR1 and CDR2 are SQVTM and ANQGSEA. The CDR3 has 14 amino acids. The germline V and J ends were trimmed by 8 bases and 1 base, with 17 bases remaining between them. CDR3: CSTQARLSNTEAFF. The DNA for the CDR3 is TGCAGCACCCAAGCGCGGTTATCGAACACTGAAGCTTTCTTT.

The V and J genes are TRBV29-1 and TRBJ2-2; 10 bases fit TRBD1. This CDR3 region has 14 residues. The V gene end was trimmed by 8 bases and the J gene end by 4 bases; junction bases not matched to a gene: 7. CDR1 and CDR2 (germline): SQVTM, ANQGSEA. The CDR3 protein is CSTPGTGVTGELFF. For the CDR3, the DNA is TGCAGCACCCCCGGGACAGGGGTCACCGGGGAGCTGTTTTTT.

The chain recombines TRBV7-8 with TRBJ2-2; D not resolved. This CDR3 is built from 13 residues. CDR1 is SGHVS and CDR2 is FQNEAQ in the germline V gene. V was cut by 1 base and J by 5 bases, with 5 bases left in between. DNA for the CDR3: TGTGCCAGCAGCTTAGTCCAAACCGGGGAGCTGTTTTTT. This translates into CASSLVQTGELFF.

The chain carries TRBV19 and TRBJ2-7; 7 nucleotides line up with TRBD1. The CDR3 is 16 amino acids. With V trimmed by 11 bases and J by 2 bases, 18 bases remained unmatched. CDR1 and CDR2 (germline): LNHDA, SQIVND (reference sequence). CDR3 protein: CAHVYPRGGRTYEQYF. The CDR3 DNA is TGTGCCCACGTATATCCTAGAGGGGGCCGCACCTACGAGCAGTACTTC. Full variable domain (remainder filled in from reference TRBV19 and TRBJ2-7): DGGITQSPKYLFRKEGQNVTLSCEQNLNHDAMYWYRQDPGQGLRLIYYSQIVNDFQKGDIAEGYSVSREKKESFPLTVTSAQKNPTAFYLCAHVYPRGGRTYEQYFGPGTRLTVT.

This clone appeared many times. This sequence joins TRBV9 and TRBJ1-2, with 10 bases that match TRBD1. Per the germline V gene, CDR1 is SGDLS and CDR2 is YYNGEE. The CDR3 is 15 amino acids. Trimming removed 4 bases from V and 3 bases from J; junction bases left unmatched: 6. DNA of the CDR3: TGTGCCAGCAGCCTTCCCGGGACAGGGGACTATGGCTACACCTTC. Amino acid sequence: CASSLPGTGDYGYTF.